This entry features one T cell receptor (beta chain) sequence. What it binds is not known. PCR amplification relied on 60 Vbeta primers (plus 13 Jbeta primers). The repertoire was sequenced with immunoSEQ multiplex PCR; TCRdb's copy has only in-frame clones and lacks some. The repertoire holds about 160,000 clones, with approximately 76% as singletons. The sample originates from a study of cytomegalovirus exposure and HLA in healthy donors. Study conclusions and caveats: Generally TCR sequences proved uncommon, though certain public TCRs appeared in numerous donors.

Donors were ostensibly healthy at sampling, although undocumented immune exposures were probable. The J segment lost 6 bases and the V segment lost 2 bases, leaving 5 bases of the junction unmatched. The CDR3 sequence is 15 residues long. In germline, CDR1 is MNHEY, CDR2 SVGAGI. This chain joins TRBV6-5 and TRBJ1-4; 8 bases fit TRBD1. The specimen sequenced was PBMCs. The sequence came from a female donor in good health and CMV-seronegative. The CDR3 loop is CASSYTRGRDEKLFF. The CDR3 DNA reads as TGTGCCAGCAGTTACACCAGGGGGCGGGATGAAAAACTGTTTTTT.